Shown below are 25 T cell receptor beta chains from a single sample sequenced in a study of tumor-infiltrating lymphocytes in primary liver carcinoma (dated by TCRdb to about 2017). The run used an Illumina HiSeq 2500. Starting from about 500 ng total RNA, TCRbeta-specific cDNA was produced by reverse transcription with a constant-region primer and ProtoScript II reverse transcriptase. TCRbeta libraries were built with three nested multiplex PCR rounds, a slightly modified ARM-PCR procedure. Multiplex TRBV1-TRBV30 forward primers and a Cbeta reverse primer were used in the first two PCR rounds, each of which was run for around 10 cycles. Starting from the raw public reads, TCRdb applied fastp trimming at Q25, assembled clones with MiXCR and retained in-frame beta chains. Each entry merges the rows of one CDR3 protein and shows their most common DNA and genes. The sample table shows 100,000 or so distinct CDR3 sequences, and approximately 70% are seen once. 9.5% to 15% of the sample is in the top ten clones.

Without any cell sorting, total RNA and DNA were co-extracted from approximately 22-30 mg of bulk tissue using the AllPrep DNA/RNA mini kit. The sequenced sample consisted of liver tumor tissue from sampling region 2. Interpreted using the paper, the cell subset or site label stands for: tumor region T2, inferior pole. The receptors come from an older woman with primary liver carcinoma and hepatitis B virus infection.

The V and J genes are TRBV6-2 or TRBV6-3 and TRBJ2-7, with D maybe TRBD1 (5 bases). Germline CDR1 is MNHEY and CDR2 is SVGEGT. The CDR3 consists of 15 residues. The germline V and J ends were trimmed by 5 bases and 2 bases, with 16 bases remaining between them. The CDR3, as DNA: TGTGCCAGCAGTGAGAAGGGGTTATCCACCTACGAGCAGTACTTC. Translation gives CASSEKGLSTYEQYF.

CDR3 sequence: CASQDRGNFYNKQYF. In DNA, the CDR3 is TGTGCCAGCCAAGACCGGGGGAACTTTTACAATAAGCAGTACTTC. The chain joins TRBV5-6 to TRBJ2-1; D is perhaps TRBD2 (6 bases). TRBJ2-7 explains the end of the DNA better; the J call may be wrong. From germline, CDR1 is SGHDT and CDR2 YYEEEE. The CDR3 sequence is 15 residues long.

This clonotype was recorded many times. This chain uses TRBV7-8 with TRBJ2-5; 7 nucleotides agree with TRBD1. This CDR3 spans 17 amino acids. CDR1 and CDR2 from the germline V gene are SGHVS and FQNEAQ. The trim removed 5 bases at V and 4 bases at J, leaving 16 bases unmatched. CDR3 region: CASSPWAQTGSRETQYF. The CDR3 bases are TGTGCCAGCAGCCCCTGGGCCCAGACAGGGAGCCGAGAGACCCAGTACTTC.

As for this clonotype: Here the CDR3 omits its conserved ending phenylalanine or tryptophan, so a read error is the likely source. This sequence joins TRBV29-1 and TRBJ2-5; TRBD2 aligns across 9 bases. The CDR3 is made up of 12 amino acids. CDR1 and CDR2 from the germline V gene are SQVTM and ANQGSEA. CDR3 sequence: CSATSGQGTQYL. CDR3 DNA: TGTAGCGCGACTAGCGGACAAGGGACCCAGTACTTA.

A word on this clonotype: Its ends do not fully match the called genes, so a read error is possible. The chain is built from TRBV13 and TRBJ2-1; 7 positions agree with TRBD2. CDR3 length: 17 residues. Germline-derived CDR1 and CDR2 are PRHDT and FYEKMQ (reference sequence). The CDR3 nucleotides are TGTACCAGCAGCTTAGGGCTACGGGGTGTGGGAGGGAATGAGCAGTTCTTC. It codes for CTSSLGLRGVGGNEQFF.

As regards this clonotype: A much larger clonotype is one base distant, so this may be a read error. V gene TRBV13 combines with J gene TRBJ1-6; D remains ambiguous. CDR3 length: 15 residues. The germline gives CDR1 PRHDT, CDR2 FYEKMQ (reference sequence). The CDR3 sequence: CANSLDRGYNSPLHF. The DNA for the CDR3 is TGTGCCAACAGCTTAGATCGAGGGTATAATTCACCCCTCCACTTT.

By share, this clonotype ranks as medium-sized. The V and J genes are TRBV29-1 and TRBJ2-1; the match to TRBD1 covers 8 bases. This CDR3 region has 14 residues. V lost 7 bases to trimming and J lost 2 bases; unmatched junction nucleotides: 7. Germline-derived CDR1 and CDR2 are SQVTM and ANQGSEA. The CDR3 coding sequence is TGCAGCGGGAGGACAGGGCGACCCTACAATGAGCAGTTCTTC. Protein sequence: CSGRTGRPYNEQFF.

Details on this clonotype: This may arise from a read error, as a much more abundant clone is one base away. The chain employs TRBV30 and TRBJ1-2; no firm D call. Germline CDR1 is GTSNPN and CDR2 is SVGIG (reference sequence). Trimming removed 0 bases from V and 0 bases from J, with 8 bases in between. The CDR3 loop spans 14 amino acids. In DNA form, the CDR3 reads TGTGCCTGGAGTGTACACAGCTCTAACTATGGCTACACCTTC. Protein: CAWSVHSSNYGYTF.

This clonotype has a count of ten or more. This chain connects TRBV5-1 to TRBJ2-3, with 7 bases identical to TRBD2. From germline, CDR1 is SGHRS and CDR2 YFSETQ. There are 14 residues in the CDR3. With V trimmed by 4 bases and J by 5 bases, 7 bases remained unmatched. This chain's CDR3 is CASSPGGGGDTQYF. In DNA, the CDR3 is TGCGCCAGCAGCCCCGGAGGCGGGGGAGATACGCAGTATTTT.

This clonotype was detected only a few times. This may be a read error, as it is one base from a much larger clone. J is TRBJ2-1 and V is TRBV10-3; TRBD1 might be the D (5 bases). The CDR3 loop spans 13 amino acids. Looked up from germline, CDR1 is ENHRY and CDR2 is SYGVKD. CDR3 sequence: CDISGASYNEQFF. The CDR3 nucleotides read TGTGACATCAGTGGGGCCAGCTACAATGAGCAGTTCTTC.

This chain connects TRBV11-2 to TRBJ2-1, with a possible D match to TRBD1 (5 bases). Trimming took 5 bases from V and 15 from J, leaving 23 bases between them. Per germline, CDR1 SGHAT and CDR2 FQNNGV. The CDR3 length is 14 residues. In DNA, the CDR3 is TGTGCCAGCAGCCGACGGACAAGGGTCGATGAGTCGTTCTTC. It codes for CASSRRTRVDESFF. Full variable domain (missing parts from reference TRBV11-2 and TRBJ2-1): EAGVAQSPRYKIIEKRQSVAFWCNPISGHATLYWYQQILGQGPKLLIQFQNNGVVDDSQLPKDRFSAERLKGVDSTLKIQPAKLEDSAVYLCASSRRTRVDESFFGPGTRLTVL.

CDR3 sequence reads: CAISPSGTASYEQYF. The CDR3 DNA follows: TGCGCCATTAGCCCCTCTGGGACAGCTTCCTACGAGCAGTACTTC. V usage is TRBV4-1 and J usage is TRBJ2-7; TRBD1 matches 7 bases. The CDR3 has 15 residues. The J segment lost 1 base and the V segment lost 10 bases, leaving 13 bases of the junction unmatched. Germline V gene lookup returns CDR1 MGHRA and CDR2 YSYEKL.

As concerns this clonotype: A read error may account for a junction end that differs from germline. This chain connects TRBV12-3 or TRBV12-4 to TRBJ2-7, with 7 nucleotides matching TRBD2. CDR3 length: 14 amino acids. The CDR3 coding sequence is TGTGTCAGCACCAAAGCGGGACTCTCCTACGGGCAGTACTTC. Protein product: CVSTKAGLSYGQYF.

Comments on this clonotype: Sequence at one end of the junction differs from germline and may be a read error. The chain employs TRBV24-1 and TRBJ2-1, with 13 nucleotides matching TRBD2. CDR1 KGHDR and CDR2 SFDVKD come from the germline V gene. The CDR3 totals 17 residues. In DNA, the CDR3 is TGTACCACCAGTGTTGGGACTAGCGGGGCGCTTTACAATGAGCAGTTCTTC. As protein: CTTSVGTSGALYNEQFF.

On this clonotype itself: Given the absence of the conserved phenylalanine or tryptophan at the CDR3 end, a read error is likely. CDR3 DNA sequence: TGTGCCAGCAGTACGGGGGCAGATAAGCAGTATTAT. It yields the protein CASSTGADKQYY. The chain is built from TRBV2 and TRBJ2-3; the D call may be TRBD1 or TRBD2 (6 bases each). Germline V gene lookup returns CDR1 SNHLY and CDR2 FYNNEI. CDR3 length: 12 residues.

A remark on this clonotype: Because the CDR3 is missing its conserved closing phenylalanine or tryptophan, this is likely a read error. This chain joins TRBV29-1 and TRBJ2-7, with D possibly matching TRBD2 (6 bases). V was trimmed by 7 bases and J by 0 bases, leaving 19 bases between them. Germline CDR1 and CDR2: SQVTM and ANQGSEA. The CDR3 is made up of 15 amino acids. The CDR3 DNA reads TGCAGCGCTGATAGTGGAGGGGCTAGCTCCTACGAGCAGTACCTC. Its translation is CSADSGGASSYEQYL.

The chain employs TRBV29-1 and TRBJ2-7; TRBD1 is a possible D gene (5 bases). The germline CDR1 and CDR2 sequences are SQVTM and ANQGSEA. This CDR3 has 13 residues. Trimming left V 6 bases short and J 4 bases short, with 16 bases between. This chain's CDR3 is CSVGENLVYEQYF. The CDR3 bases are TGCAGCGTAGGGGAAAATTTGGTATACGAGCAGTACTTC.

The chain carries TRBV11-2 and TRBJ2-3, with D perhaps matching TRBD2 (6 bases). Germline CDR1 SGHAT, CDR2 FQNNGV. V lost 5 bases to trimming and J lost 8 bases, with 14 bases between them. CDR3 length: 13 amino acids. The CDR3 spells CASSRNRAGTQYF. For the CDR3, the DNA is TGTGCCAGCAGCAGGAACAGAGCGGGTACGCAGTATTTT.

This clonotype was seen at least ten times. V gene TRBV6-5 combines with J gene TRBJ2-1; 12 positions match TRBD2. Germline V gene sequence: CDR1 MNHEY, CDR2 SVGAGI. The CDR3 runs to 17 residues. V lost 7 bases and J lost 2; bases outside the gene matches: 9. The CDR3 sequence is CASTWTSGIGAYNEQFF. CDR3 in DNA: TGTGCCAGCACCTGGACTAGCGGGATAGGCGCCTACAATGAGCAGTTCTTC.

In regard to this clonotype: At one end, the junction sequence differs from germline, possibly due to a read error. V and J are TRBV6-1 and TRBJ2-7, with 10 bases fitting TRBD2. The CDR3 runs to 16 residues. CDR1 is MNHNS, CDR2 SASEGT, per germline. The CDR3 bases are TGTGCCAGCGCTGCCGAAGCGGGGGGGAGCTCCTACGAGCAATACTTC. Amino acids: CASAAEAGGSSYEQYF.

The chain recombines TRBV29-1 with TRBJ1-2; 9 positions agree with TRBD1. This CDR3 contains 15 residues. In germline, CDR1 is SQVTM, CDR2 ANQGSEA. The CDR3 DNA is TGCAACATTGAAGATCCAGACAGGGGGGGCTATGGCTACACCTTC. Amino acid sequence: CNIEDPDRGGYGYTF.

The V and J genes are TRBV6-2 or TRBV6-3 and TRBJ2-5; 7 positions match TRBD2. The V gene end was trimmed by 8 bases and the J gene end by 5 bases; junction bases not matched to a gene: 11. This CDR3 comprises 14 residues. Germline CDR1 reads MNHEY; CDR2 reads SVGEGT. The CDR3 protein is CASLRGRVAETQYF. As DNA, the CDR3 is TGTGCCAGCCTCCGGGGGAGGGTTGCGGAGACCCAGTACTTC.

This clonotype is a singleton in its sample. The chain recombines TRBV29-1 with TRBJ2-7, with D perhaps assigned TRBD1 or TRBD2 (5 bases each). The germline gives CDR1 SQVTM, CDR2 ANQGSEA. The CDR3 contains 15 residues. Trimming left V 5 bases short and J 0 bases short, with 17 bases between. The CDR3, as DNA: TGCAGCGTTAGAGGGGTGGTTTCGAGCTCCTACGAGCAGTACTTC. It yields the protein CSVRGVVSSSYEQYF.

Points on this clonotype: At one boundary the junction diverges from the germline segment, which might be a read error. As DNA, the CDR3 is TGTGCCAGCAATGAACAGGGGACCAGCTCCTACGAGCAGTACTTC. As protein: CASNEQGTSSYEQYF. The V and J genes are TRBV2 and TRBJ2-7; 7 bases agree with TRBD1. Germline V CDR1 and CDR2: SNHLY, FYNNEI. The CDR3 covers 15 residues.

Many counts were recorded for this clonotype. The J gene is TRBJ2-6, the V gene TRBV5-6, with 7 bases fitting TRBD1. This CDR3 has 15 residues. Germline V lookup: CDR1 SGHDT, CDR2 YYEEEE. The J segment lost 10 bases and the V segment lost 2 bases, leaving 9 bases of the junction unmatched. This CDR3 reads CASSFRQGLTNVLTF. Written as DNA, the CDR3 is TGTGCCAGCAGCTTTAGACAGGGCCTCACGAACGTCCTGACTTTC.